The 23 T cell receptor beta chains reported below all come from one sample, sequenced in a study of blood T cell repertoires in COVID-19. The assay was immunoSEQ multiplex PCR, and TCRdb's table has in-frame clones only and misses some. Among tens of thousands of clones listed, 85% to 90% were seen once. The sequenced material came from peripheral blood. These receptors were collected from a man at least 80 years old with acute or convalescent COVID-19.

The chain couples TRBV12-3 or TRBV12-4 to TRBJ2-7; the D is unclear. V lost 7 bases and J 2 bases, leaving 12 bases between the germline ends. CDR3 length: 13 residues. The CDR3 loop reads CASTLATAYEQYF. In DNA, the CDR3 is TGTGCCAGCACCCTCGCCACTGCCTACGAGCAGTACTTC.

The chain couples TRBV18 to TRBJ2-3; TRBD2 matches at 9 bases. The length of the CDR3 is 14 residues. Germline V gene data show CDR1 as KGHSH and CDR2 as LQKENI. With V trimmed by 4 bases and J by 5 bases, 4 bases remained unmatched. For the CDR3, the DNA is TGTGCCAGCTCACTGCGGGAGGGCCGAGATACGCAGTATTTT. Translation gives CASSLREGRDTQYF.

The CDR3 sequence: CATQQTGAGNYGYTF. CDR3 DNA: TGTGCCACTCAGCAGACAGGGGCCGGGAACTATGGCTACACCTTC. The rearrangement uses TRBV27 and TRBJ1-2, with 8 nucleotides matching TRBD1. Germline V gene sequence: CDR1 MNHEY, CDR2 SMNVEV (reference sequence). The CDR3 runs to 15 residues. The junction had 12 bases not matched to a gene; V was cut back by 10 bases and J by 2 bases.

In DNA form, the CDR3 reads TGCGCCAGCAGCATACAGGGCGACACTGAAGCTTTCTTT. Amino acids: CASSIQGDTEAFF. The chain employs TRBV5-1 and TRBJ1-1; D is possibly TRBD1 (6 bases). CDR3 size: 13 residues. V gave up 4 bases and J gave up 3 bases, with 10 bases separating them. Germline loops: CDR1 SGHRS, CDR2 YFSETQ.

V usage is TRBV5-1 and J usage is TRBJ2-2; D call uncertain. V lost 4 bases, J lost 4 bases, and 17 bases lay in between. The CDR3 is 16 residues long. In germline, CDR1 is SGHRS, CDR2 YFSETQ. DNA for the CDR3: TGCGCCAGCAGCCCGACCGCAGGCGTCGGCACCGGGGAGCTGTTTTTT. This gives the protein CASSPTAGVGTGELFF.

The chain links TRBV19 to TRBJ2-2, with 8 bases aligning to TRBD1. This CDR3 has 14 amino acids. The germline CDR1 and CDR2 sequences are LNHDA and SQIVND (reference sequence). J lost 1 base, V lost 7 bases, and 2 bases had no gene match. The CDR3 DNA reads as TGTGCCAGTATAGACAGGGGGAACACCGGGGAGCTGTTTTTT. It yields the protein CASIDRGNTGELFF.

Turning to this clone: The junction departs from germline at one end; a sequencing error may be responsible. The chain is built from TRBV6-6 and TRBJ1-2, with 10 bases fitting TRBD1. In germline, CDR1 is MNHNY, CDR2 SVGAGI (reference sequence). This CDR3 is 15 amino acids long. CDR3 DNA sequence: TGTGCCAGCAGTGACTCCGGGACAGGGGCTCTTGGCTACACCTTC. Its protein is CASSDSGTGALGYTF.

This chain joins TRBV5-4 and TRBJ2-3; weak D call: TRBD2 (5 bases). Trimming stripped 3 bases from V and 5 bases from J, with 19 bases between. The CDR3 length is 16 residues. The V gene's germline CDR1 is SGHNT and CDR2 YYREEE (reference sequence). CDR3 in DNA: TGTGCCAGCAGCTCCATTAGCGCCCTCCGGGGAGATACGCAGTATTTT. Translating it yields CASSSISALRGDTQYF.

The chain employs TRBV28 and TRBJ2-7, with 10 bases aligning to TRBD2. There are 14 residues in the CDR3. From germline, CDR1 is MDHEN and CDR2 SYDVKM. The V gene end was trimmed by 2 bases and the J gene end by 2 bases; junction bases not matched to a gene: 0. The CDR3 region is CASSLLAGAYEQYF. CDR3 sequence (DNA): TGTGCCAGCAGTTTACTAGCGGGGGCCTACGAGCAGTACTTC.

The chain recombines TRBV18 with TRBJ1-5; possibly TRBD1 for D (6 bases). The germline V and J ends were trimmed by 5 bases and 0 bases, with 8 bases remaining between them. The CDR3 length is 14 residues. Germline V CDR1 and CDR2: KGHSH, LQKENI. In DNA, the CDR3 is TGTGCCAGCTCAAGGGACAATAGCAATCAGCCCCAGCATTTT. Translating it yields CASSRDNSNQPQHF.

This chain uses TRBV11-3 with TRBJ2-5, with 9 bases aligning to TRBD2. Germline assignment: CDR1 SGHNT and CDR2 YENEEA. The length of the CDR3 is 16 residues. With V trimmed by 5 bases and J by 4 bases, 11 bases remained unmatched. CDR3 coding DNA: TGTGCCAGCAGCCCCACCGGCGGGAGGGGTGCAGAGACCCAGTACTTC. It is translated as CASSPTGGRGAETQYF. The full variable domain, in which reference TRBV11-3 and TRBJ2-5 provide the parts outside the CDR3, is EAGVVQSPRYKIIEKKQPVAFWCNPISGHNTLYWYLQNLGQGPELLIRYENEEAVDDSQLPKDRFSAERLKGVDSTLKIQPAELGDSAVYLCASSPTGGRGAETQYFGPGTRLLVL.

The V gene is TRBV5-1, the J gene TRBJ2-3; D gene uncertain. This CDR3 region has 13 residues. The V gene's germline CDR1 is SGHRS and CDR2 YFSETQ. The V gene lost 4 bases and the J gene lost 3 bases, with 9 bases spanning the gap. The CDR3 protein is CASSAPGTDTQYF. In DNA form, the CDR3 reads TGCGCCAGCAGCGCCCCGGGTACAGATACGCAGTATTTT. Drawing the rest from reference TRBV5-1 and TRBJ2-3, the complete variable domain is KAGVTQTPRYLIKTRGQQVTLSCSPISGHRSVSWYQQTPGQGLQFLFEYFSETQRNKGNFPGRFSGRQFSNSRSEMNVSTLELGDSALYLCASSAPGTDTQYFGPGTRLTVL.

This clone was observed once. This rearrangement joins TRBV7-9 to TRBJ2-3; 10 nucleotides agree with TRBD2. This CDR3 comprises 17 residues. V dropped 1 base and J dropped 2; count of bases not matched to a gene: 6. Germline assignment: CDR1 SEHNR and CDR2 FQNEAQ (reference sequence). CDR3 amino acids: CASSLGSGRVYTDTQYF. CDR3 bases: TGTGCCAGCAGCTTAGGAAGCGGGAGGGTATACACAGATACGCAGTATTTT. Full variable domain (remainder filled in from reference TRBV7-9 and TRBJ2-3): DTGVSQNPRHKITKRGQNVTFRCDPISEHNRLYWYRQTLGQGPEFLTYFQNEAQLEKSRLLSDRFSAERPKGSFSTLEIQRTEQGDSAMYLCASSLGSGRVYTDTQYFGPGTRLTVL.

This chain joins TRBV19 and TRBJ2-5; 8 bases are a match to TRBD2. The CDR3 spans 14 residues. Trimming took 4 bases from V and 5 from J; bases not matched to a gene: 6. The germline V gene has CDR1 LNHDA and CDR2 SQIVND (reference sequence). The chain's CDR3 is CASSSSGIRETQYF. The CDR3 DNA is TGTGCCAGTAGTAGTAGCGGGATACGGGAGACCCAGTACTTC.

This clone was seen a single time. The rearrangement joins TRBV24-1 to TRBJ2-1, with 9 positions matching TRBD2. J was trimmed by 4 bases and V by 4 bases; bases with no gene match: 7. The CDR3 sequence is 16 residues long. The germline V gene has CDR1 KGHDR and CDR2 SFDVKD. CDR3 in amino acids: CATSENGLASYNEQFF. The CDR3 coding sequence is TGTGCCACCAGTGAGAACGGACTAGCGAGTTACAATGAGCAGTTCTTC.

The chain carries TRBV24-1 and TRBJ2-1; D not certain. Trimming shortened V by 5 bases and J by 1 base, and 11 bases separated the two germline ends. CDR1 is KGHDR and CDR2 is SFDVKD in the germline V gene. The CDR3 sequence is 15 residues long. CDR3 in amino acids: CATSVRRYSYNEQFF. CDR3 DNA: TGTGCCACCAGTGTTCGGCGGTATTCCTACAATGAGCAGTTCTTC.

CDR3 nucleotide sequence: TGTGCCAGCAGCCCAGGCAGGAGGGTCCAGGAGACCCAGTACTTC. This gives the protein CASSPGRRVQETQYF. The chain carries TRBV7-6 and TRBJ2-5; TRBD2 might be the D (6 bases). V lost 5 bases and J lost 5, with 18 bases in between. The CDR3 loop spans 15 amino acids. Germline V CDR1 and CDR2: SGHVS, FNYEAQ.

This chain uses TRBV24-1 with TRBJ2-1; TRBD1 might be the D (6 bases). The CDR3 consists of 15 residues. Trimming left V 2 bases short and J 8 bases short, with 15 bases between. The germline V gene has CDR1 KGHDR and CDR2 SFDVKD. The CDR3 region is CATSDWTDRSDEQFF. CDR3 bases: TGTGCCACCAGTGATTGGACTGACAGGTCCGATGAGCAGTTCTTC.

This chain joins TRBV7-8 and TRBJ2-7; TRBD2 agrees at 12 bases. This CDR3 has 15 amino acids. With 5 bases clipped from V and 4 bases from J, the junction kept 6 bases outside the gene matches. Germline CDR1 reads SGHVS; CDR2 reads FQNEAQ. DNA for the CDR3: TGTGCCAGCAGCCGCCGACTAGCGGGAGTGTACGAGCAGTACTTC. Translated, it gives CASSRRLAGVYEQYF. Looking up the rest from reference TRBV7-8 and TRBJ2-7 gives the full variable domain: GAGVSQSPRYKVAKRGQDVALRCDPISGHVSLFWYQQALGQGPEFLTYFQNEAQLDKSGLPSDRFFAERPEGSVSTLKIQRTQQEDSAVYLCASSRRLAGVYEQYFGPGTRLTVT.

This chain joins TRBV6-1 and TRBJ1-4; 7 nucleotides align to TRBD1. CDR1 MNHNS and CDR2 SASEGT come from the germline V gene. Trimming cost V 3 bases and J 1 base; bases outside gene matches: 5. There are 16 residues in the CDR3. CDR3 protein: CASSDRGLLTNEKLFF. In DNA, the CDR3 is TGTGCCAGCAGTGATAGGGGGCTTTTAACTAATGAAAAACTGTTTTTT.

As DNA, the CDR3 is TGCGCCAGCAGCTTGAACCAGGCCTACGAGCAGTACTTC. It is translated as CASSLNQAYEQYF. V usage is TRBV5-1 and J usage is TRBJ2-7; D is unresolved. Trimming stripped 1 base from V and 2 bases from J, with 7 bases between. The CDR3 covers 13 residues. The germline gives CDR1 SGHRS, CDR2 YFSETQ. The full variable domain, rest sourced from reference TRBV5-1 and TRBJ2-7, is KAGVTQTPRYLIKTRGQQVTLSCSPISGHRSVSWYQQTPGQGLQFLFEYFSETQRNKGNFPGRFSGRQFSNSRSEMNVSTLELGDSALYLCASSLNQAYEQYFGPGTRLTVT.

The chain combines TRBV28 with TRBJ1-5; TRBD1 aligns across 7 bases. Germline lookup yields CDR1 MDHEN and CDR2 SYDVKM. This CDR3 comprises 16 residues. V was clipped by 3 bases and J by 2 bases; unmatched bases: 7. CDR3 loop: CASSLPLGTGNQPQHF. The CDR3 nucleotides read TGTGCCAGCAGTTTGCCTCTTGGGACAGGCAATCAGCCCCAGCATTTT. The full variable domain, rest sourced from reference TRBV28 and TRBJ1-5, is DVKVTQSSRYLVKRTGEKVFLECVQDMDHENMFWYRQDPGLGLRLIYFSYDVKMKEKGDIPEGYSVSREKKERFSLILESASTNQTSMYLCASSLPLGTGNQPQHFGDGTRLSIL.

The V and J genes are TRBV6-6 and TRBJ1-2; D unresolved. This CDR3 contains 13 residues. Germline assignment: CDR1 MNHNY and CDR2 SVGAGI (reference sequence). V was cut by 4 bases and J by 5 bases, with 11 bases left in between. The CDR3 nucleotides are TGTGCCAGCAGTTGGTCCGGGAGATATGGCTACACCTTC. As protein: CASSWSGRYGYTF.